The rows below give T cell receptor beta chains drawn from one sample of a study of T cells in localized non-small cell lung cancer. Using immunoSEQ multiplex PCR, the repertoire was profiled, and TCRdb retains in-frame clones only, with some absent. Seen here are more than 40,000 clones, around 87% observed once, and the top ten hold more than 2%. Sequenced here: PBMCs, sampled before any cancer treatment. These receptors came from a man between 40 and 70 years old with stage II lung adenocarcinoma. Both conserved end residues are part of each CDR3. Each record gives: J gene, V gene, clone size, CDR3 protein. Only part of the rows carry a size: once, few, many, or a class if the clone is expanded.

>TRBJ2-1|TRBV6-5|-
CASTRTGRDEQFF
>TRBJ1-4|TRBV28|few
CASSLPGSDFEKLFF
>TRBJ1-3|TRBV2|-
CASSHESGPGNTIYF
>TRBJ2-5|TRBV28|-
CASSLGAGGQETQYF
>TRBJ2-2|TRBV7-6|-
CASSFGQRAGELFF
>TRBJ1-2|TRBV29-1|-
CSVEELKDPGGGYTF
>TRBJ1-5|TRBV28|-
CASSLWGTGRSYSNQPQHF
>TRBJ1-3|TRBV18|-
CASSPPNRSGNTIYF
>TRBJ1-5|TRBV21-1|-
CASSKARTTNNQPQHF
>TRBJ2-7|TRBV5-1|-
CASSLAPGRRWGSNSYEQYF
>TRBJ2-6|TRBV25-1|-
CASSDSSGANVLTF
>TRBJ1-3|TRBV6-4|-
CASSDSALGGSGNTIYF
>TRBJ1-4|TRBV5-6|-
CASTPNGAGGSTNEKLFF
>TRBJ2-7|TRBV5-1|-
CASSLVAGGPHEQYF
>TRBJ2-1|TRBV10-2|-
CASSDGSGGAGDEQFF
>TRBJ1-1|TRBV2|-
CASVGEGTMNTEAFF